This T cell receptor (beta chain) appears in the sequencing data of a study of T cells after yellow fever vaccination (dated 2019 in TCRdb). At the level of the whole study: The SMART-Seq v4 Ultra Low Input RNA kit was used to prepare libraries from fractions with low cell numbers. To follow T-cell clones before and after both primary and booster YFV17D yellow fever vaccination, bulk TCR alpha and beta repertoires underwent longitudinal sequencing. The cohort comprised two healthy male donors, one aged 18 to 29 and one aged 30 to 39 years. Blood samples were taken at several timepoints before and after primary and secondary immunization, and bulk PBMC replicates and cell subsets were isolated.

Read against the paper, the sample's treatment or condition label means: live attenuated yellow fever vaccine strain. At every blood-draw timepoint, two biological replicates of bulk PBMCs were collected. A standard Ficoll-Paque protocol was used to isolate PBMCs from peripheral blood. TriZol was used to extract RNA from bulk PBMCs, CD4 and CD8 fractions, and dextramer-positive and dextramer-negative fractions. Overall study outcomes, separate from this receptor: After the booster, most clones that had expanded after primary vaccination were detected again (approximately 95% of CD4 and about 88% of CD8), suggesting broad maintenance of memory. A small fraction of clonotypes appeared in both the CD4 and CD8 compartments, likely as a result of convergent recombination. The secondary T-cell response was found to be weaker but faster than the primary response, with a peak reached on day 5 rather than on day 15. Computational filtering was needed because FACS-sorted repertoires could contain abundant contaminating clonotypes from the bulk population. Only a couple of donors were included in the study, so the extent to which the findings can be generalized is limited.

This clonotype was seen only a few times. Its binding antigen is unknown. No base-level quality is on record; no much larger clone is a single base apart. TCR cDNA was made using 5'RACE template switching, a step that added a universal primer site and unique molecular identifiers. Priming for cDNA synthesis came from both the TCR alpha and TCR beta constant segments. Library amplification used two PCR steps, and the second PCR step added sample barcodes and sequencing adapters. Sequencing of libraries was performed on Illumina HiSeq 2500 (2x100 bp) or NovaSeq (2x150 bp). The original pipeline was this. MIGEC handled demultiplexing of reads and collapsing into UMI consensus sequences, while MiXCR performed V(D)J alignment. Vaccine-responding clonotypes were identified with edgeR using replicate PBMC samples, with FDR below 0.01 and a log2 fold change above 5 up to day 15 being required. CD4 or CD8 identity was assigned to each bulk clonotype according to whether the clonotype was present at higher abundance in the sequenced CD4 repertoire or the sequenced CD8 repertoire. TCRdb took the public reads, trimmed them with fastp at Q25, ran MiXCR for clone calling and kept in-frame beta chains. Rows matching on CDR3 protein sequence are summarized as one entry with the most common DNA and genes. The V and J calls here are based on TCRdb, not the publication. The sample yields 550,000 to 750,000 distinct CDR3 sequences; 13% were counted once. The ten largest clones capture 11% to 15% of the sample.

The sequencing used PBMCs, collected on the day of the yellow fever booster vaccination. The clonotype comes from a young man who received the YFV17D yellow fever vaccine.

The nucleotide sequence reads TGCGCCAGCACTTTACAGAGACAAGAGACCCAGTACTTC. Protein translation: CASTLQRQETQYF. This chain is built from TRBV23-1 and TRBJ2-5; the D gene cannot be named for sure. TRBV23-1 has ORF status, its function being uncertain. From the cysteine up to the phenylalanine, the CDR3 has a length of 13 residues. Of all the DNA, just the CDR3 is kept, 39 bases in frame from base 1. V and J lose 7 bases and 2 bases, and a span of 11 bases separates them.